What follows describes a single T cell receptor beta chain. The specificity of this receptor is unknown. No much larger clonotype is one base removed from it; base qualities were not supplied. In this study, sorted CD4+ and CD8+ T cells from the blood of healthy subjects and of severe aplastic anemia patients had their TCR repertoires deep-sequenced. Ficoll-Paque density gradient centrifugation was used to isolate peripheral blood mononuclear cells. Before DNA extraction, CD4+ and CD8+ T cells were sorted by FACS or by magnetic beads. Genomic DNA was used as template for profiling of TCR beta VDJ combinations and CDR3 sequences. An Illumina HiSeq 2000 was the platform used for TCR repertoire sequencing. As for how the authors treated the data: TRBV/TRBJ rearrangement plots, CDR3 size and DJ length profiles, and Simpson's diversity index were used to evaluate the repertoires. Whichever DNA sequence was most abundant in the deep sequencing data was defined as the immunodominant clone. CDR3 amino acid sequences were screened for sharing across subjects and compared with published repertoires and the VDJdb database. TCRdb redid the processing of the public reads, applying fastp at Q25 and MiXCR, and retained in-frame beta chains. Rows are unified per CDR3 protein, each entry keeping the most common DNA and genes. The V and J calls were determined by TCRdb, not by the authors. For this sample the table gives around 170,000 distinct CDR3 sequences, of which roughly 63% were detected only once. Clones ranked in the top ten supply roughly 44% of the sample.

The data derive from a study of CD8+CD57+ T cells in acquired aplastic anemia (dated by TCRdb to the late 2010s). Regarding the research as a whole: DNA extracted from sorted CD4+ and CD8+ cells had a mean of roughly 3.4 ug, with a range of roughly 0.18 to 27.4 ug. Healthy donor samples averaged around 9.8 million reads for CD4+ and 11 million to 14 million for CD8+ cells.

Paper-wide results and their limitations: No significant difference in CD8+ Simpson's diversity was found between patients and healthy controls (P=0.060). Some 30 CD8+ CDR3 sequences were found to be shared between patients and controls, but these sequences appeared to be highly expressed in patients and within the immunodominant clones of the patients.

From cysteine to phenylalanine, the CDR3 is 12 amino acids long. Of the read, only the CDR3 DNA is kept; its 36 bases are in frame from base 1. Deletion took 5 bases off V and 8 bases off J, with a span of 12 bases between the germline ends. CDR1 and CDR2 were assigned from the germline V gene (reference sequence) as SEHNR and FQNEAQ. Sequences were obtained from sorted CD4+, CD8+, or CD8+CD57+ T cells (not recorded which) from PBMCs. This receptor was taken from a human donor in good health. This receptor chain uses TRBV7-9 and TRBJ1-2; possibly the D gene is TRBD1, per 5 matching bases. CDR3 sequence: CASSRDGEGYTF. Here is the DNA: TGTGCCAGCAGCAGGGACGGGGAGGGCTACACCTTC.